This T cell receptor (beta chain) was captured by sequencing in a study of identical twins. Overall study results and limits: Insertions ran lower in abundant cord blood beta clonotypes, though not in memory repertoires.

CDR1 and CDR2 (germline): SNHLY, FYNNEI. This CDR3 has 11 residues. V lost 6 bases and J 9 bases, leaving 12 bases between the germline ends. TCRdb reprocessed the 5' RACE reads with MiXCR, giving one entry per CDR3 protein. This sample has roughly 570,000 distinct CDR3 sequences, with 9.6% found just once. This clonotype was observed a few times. Its antigen is not identified. These sequences were also reported in another study, on yellow fever vaccine responses in identical twins.

This sequence originates from a woman aged 18 to 35 in good health. The sequenced sample was PBMCs. The chain is built from TRBV2 and TRBJ2-7; D is unclear. CDR3 sequence reads: CASRDPRMQYF. CDR3 bases: TGTGCCAGCAGGGACCCTCGGATGCAGTACTTC.